Given below is one TCR beta chain in context. Its antigen is undetermined. Primers for the PCR totalled 60 Vbeta and 13 Jbeta. Produced via immunoSEQ multiplex PCR; TCRdb's table is partial and in-frame only. The data show about 73,000 clones, less than 85% seen once. The data are from a study of cytomegalovirus exposure and HLA in healthy donors. Findings and caveats of the study: A reported reduction in N-insertions relative to the roughly 610-donor mean was seen in an Asian-associated ancestry cluster in a later analysis.

Trimming shortened V by 5 bases and J by 3 bases, and 19 bases separated the two germline ends. Germline-derived CDR1 and CDR2 are SEHNR and FQNEAQ (reference sequence). There are 17 residues in the CDR3. Sampled while nominally healthy, donors likely had unrecorded immune exposures. The receptor's source is a male donor in good health and CMV-seronegative. The chain has TRBV7-9 and TRBJ1-4; D not resolved. The specimen was PBMCs. The CDR3 sequence is CASSAVFSRGANEKLFF. CDR3 sequence (DNA): TGTGCCAGCAGCGCAGTTTTTTCACGGGGTGCTAATGAAAAACTGTTTTTT. The entire variable domain, with the rest obtained from reference TRBV7-9 and TRBJ1-4, is as follows: DTGVSQNPRHKITKRGQNVTFRCDPISEHNRLYWYRQTLGQGPEFLTYFQNEAQLEKSRLLSDRFSAERPKGSFSTLEIQRTEQGDSAMYLCASSAVFSRGANEKLFFGSGTQLSVL.